Each of the 8 T cell receptor beta chains below was sequenced from the same sample in a study of blood T cell repertoires in COVID-19. Data came from immunoSEQ multiplex PCR; TCRdb stores just in-frame clones and leaves some out. The sample shows about 150,000 clones, around nine tenths of them seen only once. Input material: peripheral blood. The receptors here all came from a woman aged 80 or older with COVID-19, enrolled during active disease.

This clone has only a few counts. The chain uses TRBV7-9 and TRBJ1-4; D perhaps matches TRBD1 (6 bases). From germline, CDR1 is SEHNR and CDR2 FQNEAQ (reference sequence). V dropped 1 base and J dropped 4 bases, with 13 bases sitting between them. The CDR3 has 16 amino acids. The CDR3 sequence is CASSLDRGTLNEKLFF. The CDR3 region has the DNA TGTGCCAGCAGCTTAGATAGGGGGACCCTTAATGAAAAACTGTTTTTT.

The chain employs TRBV7-8 and TRBJ2-1, with D possibly being TRBD2 (7 bases). Trimming shortened V by 8 bases and J by 0 bases, and 20 bases separated the two germline ends. CDR1 is SGHVS and CDR2 is FQNEAQ in the germline V gene. This CDR3 comprises 17 residues. This chain's CDR3 is CASYISGGVSSYNEQFF. In DNA form, the CDR3 reads TGTGCCAGCTACATATCGGGGGGCGTTAGCTCCTACAATGAGCAGTTCTTC. Combining the CDR3 with reference TRBV7-8 and TRBJ2-1 gives the whole variable domain GAGVSQSPRYKVAKRGQDVALRCDPISGHVSLFWYQQALGQGPEFLTYFQNEAQLDKSGLPSDRFFAERPEGSVSTLKIQRTQQEDSAVYLCASYISGGVSSYNEQFFGPGTRLTVL.

The chain uses TRBV6-5 and TRBJ2-2; 11 bases line up with TRBD1. The germline CDR1 and CDR2 sequences are MNHEY and SVGAGI. Losses at the gene ends were 6 bases for V and 10 bases for J; bases not matched to a gene: 4. The length of the CDR3 is 13 residues. The CDR3, as DNA: TGTGCCAGCAGGGACAGGGGGCAGGAGGAGCTGTTTTTT. This translates into CASRDRGQEELFF.

The rearrangement joins TRBV7-9 to TRBJ1-6; D is ambiguous. Germline V gene lookup returns CDR1 SEHNR and CDR2 FQNEAQ (reference sequence). The V end was cut by 3 bases, the J end by 0 bases, with 9 bases between. There are 16 residues in the CDR3. The CDR3 DNA sequence: TGTGCCAGCAGCTTTGACACCACCTCCTATAATTCACCCCTCCACTTT. It is translated as CASSFDTTSYNSPLHF.

V is TRBV5-1 and J is TRBJ2-1; 7 bases are a match to TRBD1. This CDR3 region has 15 residues. The germline V gene encodes CDR1 SGHRS and CDR2 YFSETQ. Losses at the gene ends were 4 bases for V and 4 bases for J; bases not matched to a gene: 8. The CDR3 coding sequence is TGCGCCAGCAGCGATGGGACAGCAGGGTACAATGAGCAGTTCTTC. It translates to CASSDGTAGYNEQFF.

V is TRBV18 and J is TRBJ2-1; a weak D match, TRBD2 (6 bases). The CDR3 runs 14 residues. Germline V gene data show CDR1 as KGHSH and CDR2 as LQKENI. Deletions cut 1 base from V and 7 bases from J, with 11 bases between. CDR3 sequence: CASSPLDGSNEQFF. CDR3 DNA: TGTGCCAGCTCACCACTGGACGGGAGTAATGAGCAGTTCTTC.

The J gene is TRBJ2-1, the V gene TRBV18, with a possible D match to TRBD1 (6 bases). V lost 6 bases to trimming and J lost 15 bases, with 21 bases between them. The CDR3 spans 13 residues. The germline gives CDR1 KGHSH, CDR2 LQKENI. Here the CDR3 DNA reads TGTGCCAGCTCTGCACCGAACAGGGTCCCTCTGTTCTTC. This translates into CASSAPNRVPLFF. The complete variable domain, with remaining parts taken from reference TRBV18 and TRBJ2-1, reads NAGVMQNPRHLVRRRGQEARLRCSPMKGHSHVYWYRQLPEEGLKFMVYLQKENIIDESGMPKERFSAEFPKEGPSILRIQQVVRGDSAAYFCASSAPNRVPLFFGPGTRLTVL.

This clone was detected once. V gene TRBV6-2 or TRBV6-3 combines with J gene TRBJ2-7, with a weak D call TRBD1 (6 bases). Trimming shortened V by 0 bases and J by 4 bases, and 7 bases separated the two germline ends. This CDR3 comprises 13 residues. Germline V CDR1 and CDR2: MNHEY, SVGEGT. This chain's CDR3 is CASSYSGAYEQYF. The CDR3 DNA sequence: TGTGCCAGCAGTTACTCGGGGGCATACGAGCAGTACTTC.